The rows below give T cell receptor beta chains drawn from one sample of a study of early T cells in non-severe SARS-CoV-2 infection. Each CDR3 protein is one row after TCRdb ran MiXCR on the 5' RACE reads. The data hold 50,000 to 60,000 distinct CDR3 sequences, with about 10% observed a single time. Sequenced input: whole blood. The source of these receptors is an adult who was a healthcare worker with PCR-confirmed SARS-CoV-2 infection or an uninfected control (not recorded which). Each CDR3 is given without its conserved first and last residue. The D gene is left open where the match is weak.

12	NA	TRBV29-1	TRBJ2-2	SVGRNANTGELF
14	TRBD2	TRBV10-2	TRBJ2-3	ASSAWTSGGVDTQY
11	NA	TRBV4-2	TRBJ1-2	ASSQDPNYGYT
14	TRBD1	TRBV7-9	TRBJ2-2	ASSRPGQGRTGELF
10	NA	TRBV5-5	TRBJ2-2	ASSLLGRELF
17	TRBD1	TRBV11-2	TRBJ2-1	ASSLTLYTGQEPLNEQF
12	NA	TRBV20-1	TRBJ1-2	SAPSGLFGYGYT
12	NA	TRBV30	TRBJ1-4	AWSVYSTTGKLF
13	TRBD1	TRBV18	TRBJ1-5	ASSGGQGAIQPQH
11	NA	TRBV29-1	TRBJ2-7	SVVIALTYEQY
14	TRBD2	TRBV7-6	TRBJ2-1	ASSLFASGSSNEQF
8	NA	TRBV29-1	TRBJ2-3	SAYADTQY
14	NA	TRBV11-3	TRBJ2-1	ASSLDLARDVGEQF
12	NA	TRBV5-6	TRBJ1-2	ASSIRLDNYGYT
12	NA	TRBV2	TRBJ2-1	ASSVPSSYNEQF
13	NA	TRBV11-2	TRBJ2-7	ASSARVLSSYEQY
10	NA	TRBV5-1	TRBJ2-1	ASSLAGNEQF
14	TRBD1	TRBV18	TRBJ1-5	ASSPTMGQAGQPQH
11	NA	TRBV29-1	TRBJ1-4	SAQIATNEKLF
13	NA	TRBV11-2	TRBJ2-1	ASSFGPLSYNEQF
12	NA	TRBV5-5	TRBJ1-2	ASSSRSYDYGYT
17	TRBD2	TRBV7-2	TRBJ2-1	ASSLPEGLAGSATNEQF
11	TRBD1	TRBV6-6	TRBJ1-1	ASTWDRDTEAF
14	TRBD2	TRBV20-1	TRBJ2-1	SARPGTSGSFNEQF
11	NA	TRBV11-2	TRBJ2-5	ASSLSGQETQY
12	NA	TRBV4-1	TRBJ2-7	ASSQESSAAERH
14	NA	TRBV7-9	TRBJ2-7	ASSPRRSSSSVEQY
13	TRBD2	TRBV5-8	TRBJ2-3	ASRRTSGVRDTQY
11	NA	TRBV6-1	TRBJ2-7	ASSEQLTYEQY
12	TRBD1	TRBV30	TRBJ1-2	AWSNRDRGLGYT
9	NA	TRBV10-2	TRBJ2-1	ASSAHNEQF
12	NA	TRBV3-1	TRBJ1-2	ASSQDRGFGHYT